A single sample is the source of the 32 T cell receptor beta chains below, sequenced in a study of blood T cell repertoires in COVID-19. The data were produced by immunoSEQ multiplex PCR, yet TCRdb's version contains in-frame clones alone and is incomplete. The repertoire includes roughly 410,000 clones, approximately 89% of them detected once, and 2.3% sits in the top ten. Sequences were obtained from peripheral blood. All receptors come from a woman in her sixties or seventies with COVID-19, enrolled during active disease.

The rearrangement joins TRBV5-5 to TRBJ1-2; TRBD1 aligns across 7 bases. The CDR3 spans 17 residues. V was clipped by 0 bases and J by 1 base; unmatched bases: 9. Germline V gene sequence: CDR1 SGHKS, CDR2 YYEKEE (reference sequence). The CDR3 DNA reads TGTGCCAGCAGCTTGGATCAGGGGGTTTTTCTTAACTATGGCTACACCTTC. This gives the protein CASSLDQGVFLNYGYTF.

This chain uses TRBV19 with TRBJ2-1; TRBD1 agrees at 10 bases. CDR3 length: 15 amino acids. V lost 9 bases to trimming and J lost 4 bases; unmatched junction nucleotides: 9. The germline V gene encodes CDR1 LNHDA and CDR2 SQIVND (reference sequence). The CDR3 here is CASYPGQGKYNEQFF. In DNA, the CDR3 is TGTGCCAGCTACCCGGGACAGGGGAAATACAATGAGCAGTTCTTC.

The chain joins TRBV7-2 to TRBJ1-5, with D unresolved. The germline V gene encodes CDR1 SGHTA and CDR2 FQGNSA. Trimming took 1 base from V and 2 from J, leaving 21 bases between them. This CDR3 has 19 residues. The CDR3 sequence: CASSLGLVRGTLGNQPQHF. The CDR3 DNA follows: TGTGCCAGCAGCTTAGGATTGGTCCGGGGTACCTTAGGCAATCAGCCCCAGCATTTT.

This chain uses TRBV27 with TRBJ1-1; D unclear. V was shortened by 7 bases and J by 5 bases, with 26 bases between the two germline ends. The CDR3 covers 17 residues. CDR1 is MNHEY and CDR2 is SMNVEV in the germline V gene (reference sequence). This CDR3 reads CASIPTPGRQRRTEAFF. CDR3 nucleotide sequence: TGTGCCAGCATTCCTACCCCCGGGAGGCAAAGGAGGACTGAAGCTTTCTTT.

V usage is TRBV19 and J usage is TRBJ1-4, with TRBD1 identical over 11 bases. The CDR3 runs to 18 residues. Unmatched junction bases numbered 11, after V lost 5 bases and J lost 3 bases. Looked up from germline, CDR1 is LNHDA and CDR2 is SQIVND (reference sequence). The CDR3 DNA reads TGTGCCAGTAGTGTCTTCCGGACAGGGGGCAGGTCTAATGAAAAACTGTTTTTT. Translating gives CASSVFRTGGRSNEKLFF.

This clone was picked up one time. The V call is TRBV3-1 (or the pseudogene TRBV3-2), the J call TRBJ1-1, with 8 positions matching TRBD1. Germline assignment: CDR1 LGHDT and CDR2 YNNKEL (reference sequence). The CDR3 extends over 14 amino acids. Germline trimming cut 3 bases from V and 7 bases from J; bases unmatched to any gene: 7. CDR3 in DNA: TGTGCCAGCAGCCATGGACAGGGCTTTGGTGAAGCTTTCTTT. It translates to CASSHGQGFGEAFF.

The chain couples TRBV5-1 to TRBJ2-1; tentative D call: TRBD1 (6 bases). Germline CDR1 is SGHRS and CDR2 is YFSETQ. V shed 4 bases and J shed 0 bases, with 20 bases lying between them. The CDR3 runs to 18 residues. DNA of the CDR3: TGCGCCAGCAGCGGAGCTACCCAGGGGCCTAGCTCCTACAATGAGCAGTTCTTC. Its translation is CASSGATQGPSSYNEQFF.

The rearrangement joins TRBV7-3 to TRBJ2-1; 8 bases are a match to TRBD2. After removal of 2 bases from V and 2 bases from J, the junction contained 5 bases not matched to a gene. This CDR3 region has 16 residues. Germline V gives CDR1 SGHTA, CDR2 FQGTGA. The CDR3 protein is CASSLQSGGTYNEQFF. In DNA form, the CDR3 reads TGTGCCAGCAGCTTACAAAGCGGGGGTACCTACAATGAGCAGTTCTTC.

This rearrangement joins TRBV5-1 to TRBJ1-5; 7 positions match TRBD1. Germline CDR1 reads SGHRS; CDR2 reads YFSETQ. V was pared by 10 bases and J by 4 bases, with 14 bases of the junction left unmatched. CDR3 length: 15 amino acids. CDR3 residues: CASAPRDSVNQPQHF. As DNA, the CDR3 is TGCGCCTCCGCCCCACGGGACAGCGTTAATCAGCCCCAGCATTTT.

In this sample, this clone turned up a few times. The gene calls are TRBV11-3 and TRBJ2-1; TRBD2 aligns across 7 bases. V trimming: 1 base; J trimming: 1 base; junction bases outside the gene matches: 7. Germline values: CDR1 SGHNT, CDR2 YENEEA. The CDR3 has 17 amino acids. DNA for the CDR3: TGTGCCAGCAGCTTAGGGTCTCGAGCGGGGTCCTACAATGAGCAGTTCTTC. This codes for CASSLGSRAGSYNEQFF.

J is TRBJ1-2 and V is TRBV29-1, with D unclear. Germline CDR1 reads SQVTM; CDR2 reads ANQGSEA. The CDR3 runs 11 residues. With 6 bases removed from V and 2 bases from J, the gap between germline ends came to 7 bases. This CDR3 reads CSVEMNYGYTF. The CDR3 nucleotides read TGCAGCGTCGAGATGAACTATGGCTACACCTTC.

This clone was recorded a few times. The chain joins TRBV7-2 to TRBJ2-5, with 7 positions matching TRBD1. V was pared by 5 bases and J by 4 bases, with 7 bases of the junction left unmatched. CDR3 length equals 14 residues. Germline V gives CDR1 SGHTA, CDR2 FQGNSA. The CDR3 reads CASSDRELLETQYF. Written as DNA, the CDR3 is TGTGCCAGCAGCGACAGGGAACTCTTAGAGACCCAGTACTTC. Complete variable domain (other parts from reference TRBV7-2 and TRBJ2-5): GAGVSQSPSNKVTEKGKDVELRCDPISGHTALYWYRQSLGQGLEFLIYFQGNSAPDKSGLPSDRFSAERTGGSVSTLTIQRTQQEDSAVYLCASSDRELLETQYFGPGTRLLVL.

The chain recombines TRBV5-5 with TRBJ1-1; 12 bases match TRBD1. Germline trimming cut 4 bases from V and 11 bases from J; bases unmatched to any gene: 9. CDR1 and CDR2 from the germline V gene are SGHKS and YYEKEE (reference sequence). This CDR3 is 14 amino acids long. In DNA, the CDR3 is TGTGCCAGCAGCGGGGACAGGGGGCTTGCCAGGGCTTTCTTT. This gives the protein CASSGDRGLARAFF.

The V and J genes are TRBV19 and TRBJ1-5, with 7 bases matching TRBD1. CDR1 and CDR2 (germline): LNHDA, SQIVND (reference sequence). V dropped 1 base and J dropped 10; count of bases not matched to a gene: 10. This CDR3 contains 15 residues. The CDR3 bases are TGTGCCAGTAGTATAGCTGCACAGGGGAATTTACCCCAGCATTTT. Translation gives CASSIAAQGNLPQHF.

The chain has TRBV7-2 and TRBJ1-4; perhaps TRBD1 as D (6 bases). This CDR3 spans 16 amino acids. CDR1 and CDR2 (germline): SGHTA, FQGNSA. V dropped 1 base and J dropped 8 bases, with 17 bases sitting between them. The DNA of the CDR3 is TGTGCCAGCAGCTTAGGCCGGGGCAGGGGAAGGGAAAAACTGTTTTTT. It translates to CASSLGRGRGREKLFF. The full variable domain, completed using reference TRBV7-2 and TRBJ1-4, is GAGVSQSPSNKVTEKGKDVELRCDPISGHTALYWYRQSLGQGLEFLIYFQGNSAPDKSGLPSDRFSAERTGGSVSTLTIQRTQQEDSAVYLCASSLGRGRGREKLFFGSGTQLSVL.

The rearrangement links TRBV12-3 or TRBV12-4 to TRBJ2-2; the D gene is possibly TRBD1 (6 bases). CDR3 size: 13 residues. V lost 6 bases to trimming and J lost 6 bases, with 11 bases between them. CDR3 DNA sequence: TGTGCCAGCAGACAAACAGGGTCCGGGGAGCTGTTTTTT. Its translation: CASRQTGSGELFF.

The gene calls are TRBV15 and TRBJ1-2; the match to TRBD1 covers 9 bases. V was clipped by 2 bases and J by 4 bases; unmatched bases: 14. This CDR3 spans 18 amino acids. The germline CDR1 and CDR2 sequences are LNHNV and YYDKDF (reference sequence). CDR3 protein: CATSRPPALQGAGYGYTF. The CDR3, as DNA: TGTGCCACCAGCAGACCCCCTGCATTACAGGGGGCGGGCTATGGCTACACCTTC.

The V gene is TRBV18, the J gene TRBJ2-7, with 10 bases lining up with TRBD1. The V gene end was trimmed by 6 bases and the J gene end by 5 bases; junction bases not matched to a gene: 7. The CDR3 has 14 residues. The V gene's germline CDR1 is KGHSH and CDR2 LQKENI. In nucleotides, the CDR3 is TGTGCCAGCTCGCAAATGACAGGGGGCAACGAGCAGTACTTC. This codes for CASSQMTGGNEQYF.

The chain links TRBV2 to TRBJ2-3; a possible D gene is TRBD1 (5 bases). V lost 0 bases and J 6 bases, leaving 13 bases between the germline ends. Germline CDR1 and CDR2: SNHLY and FYNNEI. The CDR3 loop spans 15 amino acids. CDR3 in amino acids: CASSEAAQAPDTQYF. The CDR3 nucleotides read TGTGCCAGCAGTGAAGCCGCACAGGCCCCCGATACGCAGTATTTT.

This clone was seen only a few times. The chain combines TRBV5-1 with TRBJ2-7, with TRBD1 as a possible D gene (5 bases). V dropped 0 bases and J dropped 3 bases, with 16 bases sitting between them. CDR3 length: 16 amino acids. The germline gives CDR1 SGHRS, CDR2 YFSETQ. The CDR3, as DNA: TGCGCCAGCAGCTTGGCTGGGGCCAGGGTTCGCTACGAGCAGTACTTC. Its translation is CASSLAGARVRYEQYF.

This clone was found once. The sample contains more than one DNA sequence encoding this CDR3. The chain carries TRBV5-1 and TRBJ2-7; D not resolved. V was shortened by 1 base and J by 3 bases, with 5 bases between the two germline ends. The CDR3 runs 12 residues. From germline, CDR1 is SGHRS and CDR2 YFSETQ. The chain's CDR3 is CASSLPSYEQYF. The DNA for the CDR3 is TGCGCCAGCAGCTTGCCCAGCTACGAGCAGTACTTC.

J is TRBJ1-2 and V is TRBV12-5, with D possibly matching TRBD1 (5 bases). Germline V gene lookup returns CDR1 LGHNT and CDR2 FRNRAP. The V gene lost 6 bases and the J gene lost 2 bases, with 10 bases spanning the gap. CDR3 length: 13 amino acids. In nucleotides, the CDR3 is TGTGCTAGTGGCCGGGGGGGAAACTATGGCTACACCTTC. Its protein is CASGRGGNYGYTF.

The genes are TRBV15 and TRBJ1-3; tentative D call: TRBD1 (6 bases). Germline CDR1 reads LNHNV; CDR2 reads YYDKDF (reference sequence). This CDR3 has 14 amino acids. Between the trimmed V and J ends, which lost 8 bases and 0 bases, there was a span of 11 bases. CDR3 region: CATGQSHSGNTIYF. The CDR3 region has the DNA TGTGCCACCGGACAGTCCCACTCTGGAAACACCATATATTTT.

This rearrangement joins TRBV28 to TRBJ1-5, with no clear D. The CDR3 sequence is 14 residues long. From germline, CDR1 is MDHEN and CDR2 SYDVKM. Deletions cut 8 bases from V and 2 bases from J, with 13 bases between. The CDR3 region has the DNA TGTGCCAGCTTTGGTGGCCGGGGCAATCAGCCCCAGCATTTT. This sequence encodes CASFGGRGNQPQHF.

The rearrangement joins TRBV7-6 to TRBJ2-2; 7 bases agree with TRBD2. After removal of 5 bases from V and 6 bases from J, the junction contained 9 bases not matched to a gene. The CDR3 is 15 residues long. Germline V lookup: CDR1 SGHVS, CDR2 FNYEAQ. CDR3 in amino acids: CASSPRGDGAGELFF. The CDR3 DNA follows: TGTGCCAGCAGCCCCCGGGGGGATGGTGCCGGGGAGCTGTTTTTT.

V is TRBV7-6 and J is TRBJ2-5; 8 bases agree with TRBD2. Trimming cost V 5 bases and J 4 bases; bases outside gene matches: 15. CDR1 is SGHVS, CDR2 FNYEAQ, per germline. CDR3 length: 17 residues. CDR3 coding DNA: TGTGCCAGCAGCCGAGGGGCTTTCGGGGGGGCCTTAGAGACCCAGTACTTC. This translates into CASSRGAFGGALETQYF.

V gene TRBV29-1 combines with J gene TRBJ2-2; 8 bases map to TRBD1. Losses at the gene ends were 6 bases for V and 1 base for J; bases not matched to a gene: 4. The V gene's germline CDR1 is SQVTM and CDR2 ANQGSEA. CDR3 length: 14 residues. CDR3 amino acids: CSVRGQVNTGELFF. CDR3 in DNA: TGCAGCGTGAGGGGACAGGTGAACACCGGGGAGCTGTTTTTT.

This clone has a handful of counts. The V gene is TRBV5-1, the J gene TRBJ1-1; D gene unclear. The CDR3 is made up of 15 amino acids. Germline assignment: CDR1 SGHRS and CDR2 YFSETQ. Deletions cut 0 bases from V and 5 bases from J, with 14 bases between. The DNA for the CDR3 is TGCGCCAGCAGCTTGGAACCAGGAGGGAATACTGAAGCTTTCTTT. It codes for CASSLEPGGNTEAFF.

Here the CDR3 DNA reads TGTGCCAGCAGCCCTCGTAGATCCTACGAGCAGTACTTC. This sequence encodes CASSPRRSYEQYF. The chain recombines TRBV7-8 with TRBJ2-7; D gene ambiguous. The CDR3 sequence is 13 residues long. CDR1 is SGHVS and CDR2 is FQNEAQ in the germline V gene. V was cut by 5 bases and J by 1 base, with 9 bases left in between.

The CDR3 DNA follows: TGTGCCAGTAGTCCCGACAGGGGTAATCAGCCCCAGCATTTT. This translates into CASSPDRGNQPQHF. V usage is TRBV19 and J usage is TRBJ1-5; 8 bases map to TRBD1. The CDR3 is 14 amino acids. CDR1 and CDR2 from the germline V gene are LNHDA and SQIVND (reference sequence). After removal of 5 bases from V and 4 bases from J, the junction contained 4 bases not matched to a gene.

The V call is TRBV9, the J call TRBJ1-2; TRBD1 aligns across 8 bases. V shed 0 bases, J shed 3 bases, and the junction held 4 bases outside the gene matches. Germline loops: CDR1 SGDLS, CDR2 YYNGEE. The CDR3 is 15 residues long. The CDR3 here is CASSVGSGGYYGYTF. CDR3 nucleotide sequence: TGTGCCAGCAGCGTAGGGTCAGGGGGCTACTATGGCTACACCTTC.

This chain uses TRBV11-2 with TRBJ1-1, with unresolved D. The germline gives CDR1 SGHAT, CDR2 FQNNGV. This CDR3 is built from 14 residues. The V end lost 5 bases, the J end lost 0 bases, and 10 bases lay between the germline ends. CDR3 sequence reads: CASSRTDLNTEAFF. The CDR3 nucleotides are TGTGCCAGCAGCAGAACAGACCTGAACACTGAAGCTTTCTTT.